These 27 T cell receptor beta chains were all obtained from the same sample, sequenced in a study of identical twins. MiXCR, applied by TCRdb to the 5' RACE reads, yields one record per CDR3 protein. The sample gives approximately 600,000 distinct CDR3 sequences, 7.5% to 10% of which show up once; roughly 3% is in the top ten. This sample was shared with a second study, whose subject was yellow fever vaccine responses in identical twins.

The specimen sequenced was PBMCs. Receptors were obtained from a woman younger than 30 in good health.

This clonotype was observed at least ten times. CDR3 DNA: TGTGCCAGCAGTTTATGGGGACAGGGGGCCTCTGGGGCCAACGTCCTGACTTTC. The encoded protein is CASSLWGQGASGANVLTF. The chain has TRBV28 and TRBJ2-6; 12 bases agree with TRBD1. V lost 0 bases, J lost 0 bases, and 0 bases stayed unmatched. Germline CDR1 and CDR2: MDHEN and SYDVKM. The CDR3 is 18 residues long.

The chain uses TRBV5-1 and TRBJ2-5; 7 bases are shared with TRBD1. The V and J ends lost 5 bases and 6 bases, in that order; junction bases with no gene match: 4. Germline V gene sequence: CDR1 SGHRS, CDR2 YFSETQ. The CDR3 runs 12 residues. In nucleotides, the CDR3 is TGCGCCAGCAGTCGGGACAGCCAGACCCAGTACTTC. This encodes CASSRDSQTQYF.

J is TRBJ2-3 and V is TRBV5-1, with unresolved D. This CDR3 has 15 amino acids. The V gene lost 0 bases and the J gene lost 2 bases, with 10 bases spanning the gap. Germline CDR1 reads SGHRS; CDR2 reads YFSETQ. CDR3 DNA: TGCGCCAGCAGCTTGGGACGGCCGATCACAGATACGCAGTATTTT. It specifies CASSLGRPITDTQYF.

This clonotype was recorded a few times. The chain uses TRBV20-1 and TRBJ2-4; 9 positions match TRBD2. Germline V lookup: CDR1 DFQATT, CDR2 SNEGSKA (reference sequence). CDR3 size: 15 residues. The CDR3 coding sequence is TGCAGCGCCCTAGGCGGGAGGGGAGGGGGGAACATTCAGTACTTC. This codes for CSALGGRGGGNIQYF.

V is TRBV27 and J is TRBJ1-2, with 7 bases aligning to TRBD1. The CDR3 runs to 17 residues. The J segment lost 3 bases and the V segment lost 6 bases, leaving 16 bases of the junction unmatched. The germline V gene has CDR1 MNHEY and CDR2 SMNVEV (reference sequence). In DNA, the CDR3 is TGTGCCAGCAGGCCGGGTCTTTGGCAGGGGGAGTACTATGGCTACACCTTC. Amino acids: CASRPGLWQGEYYGYTF.

This clonotype has at least ten counts. The genes are TRBV25-1 and TRBJ2-5; TRBD1 matches 7 bases. J gave up 1 base and V 5 bases, and 4 bases lay outside the gene matches. The CDR3 spans 14 residues. Per germline, CDR1 MGHDK and CDR2 SYGVNS. Here the CDR3 DNA reads TGTGCCAGCAGTCAGGACAGGACCCAAGAGACCCAGTACTTC. As protein: CASSQDRTQETQYF.

The chain links TRBV5-6 to TRBJ2-4; D not resolved. This CDR3 contains 13 residues. Per the germline V gene, CDR1 is SGHDT and CDR2 is YYEEEE. The ends were cut back, 0 bases at V and 8 bases at J, with 9 bases in the middle. CDR3 in DNA: TGTGCCAGCAGCTTGGAGGCCGTCTACATTCAGTACTTC. It specifies CASSLEAVYIQYF.

Only a few counts were recorded for this clonotype. The V gene is TRBV19, the J gene TRBJ2-1; the match to TRBD2 covers 11 bases. V gave up 10 bases and J gave up 4 bases; unmatched junction bases: 9. The germline V gene has CDR1 LNHDA and CDR2 SQIVND (reference sequence). The CDR3 sequence is 15 residues long. For the CDR3, the DNA is TGTGCCACTACCCTTACTAGCGGGGGATACAATGAGCAGTTCTTC. Protein: CATTLTSGGYNEQFF.

This clonotype has at least ten counts. J is TRBJ2-1 and V is TRBV6-5; 9 nucleotides line up with TRBD2. Trimming at V came to 2 bases and at J to 4 bases, leaving 6 bases not matched to a gene. The CDR3 consists of 16 residues. Germline assignment: CDR1 MNHEY and CDR2 SVGAGI. In DNA, the CDR3 is TGTGCCAGCAGTTACCTCCTAGCGGGAATGTACAATGAGCAGTTCTTC. As protein: CASSYLLAGMYNEQFF.

This clonotype has a count of ten or more. The genes are TRBV7-9 and TRBJ1-1, with a tentative D call TRBD1 (6 bases). The CDR3 spans 14 residues. Germline values: CDR1 SEHNR, CDR2 FQNEAQ (reference sequence). Trimming shortened V by 4 bases and J by 5 bases, and 14 bases separated the two germline ends. Here the CDR3 DNA reads TGTGCCAGCAGCTCTCTACTAGGGGGTACTGAAGCTTTCTTT. Protein sequence: CASSSLLGGTEAFF.

This chain's CDR3 is CASSPSGGGYGYTF. The CDR3 nucleotides are TGCGCCAGCAGCCCCTCAGGGGGCGGCTATGGCTACACCTTC. V and J are TRBV5-1 and TRBJ1-2, with 8 nucleotides matching TRBD1. Per the germline V gene, CDR1 is SGHRS and CDR2 is YFSETQ. There are 14 residues in the CDR3. J was trimmed by 4 bases and V by 4 bases; bases with no gene match: 6.

This clonotype was seen a handful of times. The J gene is TRBJ2-5, the V gene TRBV27, with 8 nucleotides matching TRBD1. Looked up from germline, CDR1 is MNHEY and CDR2 is SMNVEV (reference sequence). CDR3 length: 13 amino acids. V lost 6 bases and J lost 5; bases outside the gene matches: 5. CDR3 loop: CASRRQGMETQYF. In DNA, the CDR3 is TGTGCCAGCAGGAGACAGGGGATGGAGACCCAGTACTTC.

The chain couples TRBV12-3 or TRBV12-4 to TRBJ2-6; TRBD2 agrees at 11 bases. V was pared by 11 bases and J by 1 base, with 13 bases of the junction left unmatched. The CDR3 length is 18 residues. For the CDR3, the DNA is TGTGCCTTCAGTTTCGGGGCTAGCGGGAGGTCTGGGGCCAACGTCCTGACTTTC. It encodes CAFSFGASGRSGANVLTF.

This chain uses TRBV5-4 with TRBJ2-3, with D perhaps TRBD2 (7 bases). The germline gives CDR1 SGHNT, CDR2 YYREEE (reference sequence). The CDR3 runs to 14 residues. The V and J ends lost 2 bases and 5 bases respectively, with 12 bases between them. For the CDR3, the DNA is TGTGCCAGCAGCTTTGGGGGGGCCAAAGATACGCAGTATTTT. Translating gives CASSFGGAKDTQYF.

This clonotype was counted between two and nine times. V usage is TRBV6-1 and J usage is TRBJ2-7; D is perhaps TRBD1 (5 bases). The germline V and J ends were trimmed by 8 bases and 4 bases, with 21 bases remaining between them. The CDR3 covers 15 residues. The germline V gene has CDR1 MNHNS and CDR2 SASEGT. CDR3 sequence reads: CASDPVGRRPYEQYF. CDR3 coding DNA: TGTGCCAGCGACCCAGTGGGGCGAAGACCTTACGAGCAGTACTTC.

This clonotype was counted many times. The chain is built from TRBV7-9 and TRBJ1-2; 7 bases line up with TRBD1. Germline CDR1 and CDR2: SEHNR and FQNEAQ (reference sequence). The CDR3 is 14 amino acids. Losses at the gene ends were 5 bases for V and 4 bases for J; bases not matched to a gene: 7. The CDR3 region is CASSPPTGTYGYTF. The CDR3, as DNA: TGTGCCAGCAGCCCTCCGACAGGGACCTATGGCTACACCTTC.

The chain employs TRBV4-2 and TRBJ2-7; D ambiguous. From germline, CDR1 is LGHNA and CDR2 YNFKEQ. Between the trimmed V and J ends, which lost 0 bases and 2 bases, there was a span of 8 bases. CDR3 length: 14 residues. The CDR3 coding sequence is TGTGCCAGCAGCCAAGAAGGTTTAACCTACGAGCAGTACTTC. Encoded protein: CASSQEGLTYEQYF.

This clonotype was counted a few times. This sequence joins TRBV20-1 and TRBJ2-3; 14 bases agree with TRBD2. The CDR3 sequence is 16 residues long. Germline CDR1 reads DFQATT; CDR2 reads SNEGSKA (reference sequence). J lost 4 bases, V lost 1 base, and 4 bases had no gene match. The CDR3 loop is CSARAGLAGVPDTQYF. CDR3 nucleotides: TGCAGTGCTAGAGCGGGACTAGCGGGAGTCCCAGATACGCAGTATTTT.

The chain couples TRBV6-1 to TRBJ2-1; TRBD2 agrees at 14 bases. Looked up from germline, CDR1 is MNHNS and CDR2 is SASEGT. The CDR3 is made up of 18 amino acids. The CDR3 DNA is TGTACCCGCAGTAAGGGACTAGCGGGGGAAAGCTCCTACAATGAGCAGTTCTTC. Translated, it gives CTRSKGLAGESSYNEQFF.

This clonotype came up a few times. The rearrangement joins TRBV25-1 to TRBJ2-1, with D perhaps given as TRBD1 or TRBD2 (7 bases each). Trimming removed 2 bases from V and 6 bases from J, with 23 bases in between. CDR3 size: 18 residues. Germline CDR1 MGHDK, CDR2 SYGVNS. CDR3 amino acids: CASSEATKGASGGNEQFF. CDR3 DNA sequence: TGTGCCAGCAGTGAAGCGACTAAGGGGGCTAGCGGCGGCAATGAGCAGTTCTTC.

Ten or more counts support this clonotype. The chain carries TRBV15 and TRBJ2-7, with no clear D. The CDR3 spans 17 residues. V was clipped by 0 bases and J by 1 base, with 16 bases between them. Germline lookup yields CDR1 LNHNV and CDR2 YYDKDF (reference sequence). The CDR3 sequence is CATSRDSLVGFSYEQYF. CDR3 coding DNA: TGTGCCACCAGCAGAGACTCATTGGTTGGGTTTTCCTACGAGCAGTACTTC.

CDR3 in DNA: TGTGCCAGCAGTTACGTGGTGAGCTATGGCTACACCTTC. This encodes CASSYVVSYGYTF. The chain carries TRBV6-6 and TRBJ1-2; D not resolved. CDR3 length equals 13 residues. V was cut by 2 bases and J by 4 bases, with 8 bases left in between. Germline V lookup: CDR1 MNHNY, CDR2 SVGAGI (reference sequence).

The CDR3 spells CASSRQPGDTQYF. In DNA, the CDR3 is TGTGCCAGCAGCCGACAGCCGGGAGATACGCAGTATTTT. The rearrangement links TRBV7-9 to TRBJ2-3; TRBD1 might be the D (5 bases). The CDR3 is made up of 13 amino acids. The ends were cut back, 5 bases at V and 5 bases at J, with 11 bases in the middle. In germline, CDR1 is SEHNR, CDR2 FQNEAQ (reference sequence).

The gene calls are TRBV9 and TRBJ2-3, with a possible D match to TRBD2 (5 bases). Germline assignment: CDR1 SGDLS and CDR2 YYNGEE. The CDR3 consists of 17 residues. Trimming stripped 4 bases from V and 0 bases from J, with 18 bases between. The DNA for the CDR3 is TGTGCCAGCAGCTTTATGCCGTCGGGAACTAGCACAGATACGCAGTATTTT. Protein: CASSFMPSGTSTDTQYF.

This clonotype turned up a few times. The chain joins TRBV14 to TRBJ2-1; TRBD1 is a possible D gene (6 bases). The CDR3 runs 16 residues. V dropped 1 base and J dropped 4 bases, with 14 bases sitting between them. Germline V lookup: CDR1 SGHDN, CDR2 FVKESK. CDR3 residues: CASSQAVRTDYNEQFF. The CDR3, as DNA: TGTGCCAGCAGCCAAGCGGTGCGGACAGATTACAATGAGCAGTTCTTC.

This clonotype has just a few counts. V and J are TRBV30 and TRBJ2-3; D is unresolved. CDR3 length: 14 residues. Trimming cost V 0 bases and J 6 bases, with 13 bases left between them. The germline V gene encodes CDR1 GTSNPN and CDR2 SVGIG (reference sequence). The CDR3 is CAWSVLVPPDTQYF. CDR3 nucleotides: TGTGCCTGGAGTGTACTGGTCCCCCCGGATACGCAGTATTTT.

The rearrangement links TRBV3-1 to TRBJ2-1; D is perhaps TRBD1 (5 bases). CDR3 size: 14 residues. Trimming removed 3 bases at V and 3 bases at J, with 9 bases between. Germline lookup yields CDR1 LGHDT and CDR2 YNNKEL (reference sequence). As DNA, the CDR3 is TGTGCCAGCAGCCACCTGACAGACTACAATGAGCAGTTCTTC. It is translated as CASSHLTDYNEQFF.